This TCR beta chain was sequenced for a study of OX40 agonist ivuxolimab in advanced cancers. Study-level background: Treatment of patients was with ivuxolimab, an agonistic anti-OX40 (CD134) antibody. Patients were 82.7% male with ages roughly 23 to 79, mean around 61.

Overall study results and limits: Among expanded peripheral T cells, antigen specificity went undetermined.

Measured with immunoSEQ multiplex PCR; TCRdb has only the in-frame clones, and not every one. The data hold approximately 90,000 clones, with 89% observed a single time. The CDR3 runs 17 residues. Looked up from germline, CDR1 is SGHTA and CDR2 is FQGNSA. Trimming left V 1 base short and J 0 bases short, with 15 bases between. About this clone: The antigen is unknown.

J is TRBJ1-1 and V is TRBV7-2; D perhaps matches TRBD1 (5 bases). This clonotype was obtained from an adult with an advanced solid tumor such as melanoma, head and neck, liver or kidney cancer. The sample in question was CD4+ or CD8+ T cells sorted from blood, obtained in a trial of the OX40 agonist ivuxolimab. This CDR3 is CASSLVPGLLMNTEAFF. In nucleotides, the CDR3 is TGTGCCAGCAGCTTAGTGCCGGGGCTCCTTATGAACACTGAAGCTTTCTTT.